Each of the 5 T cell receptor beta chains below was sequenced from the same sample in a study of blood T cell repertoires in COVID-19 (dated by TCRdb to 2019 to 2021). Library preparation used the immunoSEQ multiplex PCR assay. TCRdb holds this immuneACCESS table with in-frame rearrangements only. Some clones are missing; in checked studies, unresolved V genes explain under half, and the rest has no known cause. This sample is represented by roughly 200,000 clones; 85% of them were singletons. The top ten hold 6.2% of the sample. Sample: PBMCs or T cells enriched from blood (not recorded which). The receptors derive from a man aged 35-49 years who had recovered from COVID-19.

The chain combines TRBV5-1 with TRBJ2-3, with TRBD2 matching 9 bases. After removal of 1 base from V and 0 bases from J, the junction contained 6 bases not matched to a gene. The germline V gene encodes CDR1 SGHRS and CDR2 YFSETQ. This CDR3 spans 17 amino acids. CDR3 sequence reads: CASSLHASGISTDTQYF. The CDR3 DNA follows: TGCGCCAGCAGCTTGCACGCTAGCGGGATTAGCACAGATACGCAGTATTTT.

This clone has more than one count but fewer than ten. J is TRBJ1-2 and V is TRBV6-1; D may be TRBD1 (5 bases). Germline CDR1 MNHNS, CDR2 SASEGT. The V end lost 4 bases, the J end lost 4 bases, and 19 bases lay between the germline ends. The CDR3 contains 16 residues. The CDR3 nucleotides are TGTGCCAGCAGTGTTACCAAACTCGACAGCGTCTATGGCTACACCTTC. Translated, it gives CASSVTKLDSVYGYTF.

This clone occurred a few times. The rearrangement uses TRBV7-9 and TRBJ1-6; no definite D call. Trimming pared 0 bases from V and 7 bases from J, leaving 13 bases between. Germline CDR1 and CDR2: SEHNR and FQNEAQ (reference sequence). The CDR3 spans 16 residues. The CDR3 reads CASSLAAAADNSPLHF. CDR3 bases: TGTGCCAGCAGCTTAGCGGCGGCAGCCGACAATTCACCCCTCCACTTT. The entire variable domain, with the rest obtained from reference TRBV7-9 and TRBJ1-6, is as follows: DTGVSQNPRHKITKRGQNVTFRCDPISEHNRLYWYRQTLGQGPEFLTYFQNEAQLEKSRLLSDRFSAERPKGSFSTLEIQRTEQGDSAMYLCASSLAAAADNSPLHFGNGTRLTVT.

The DNA for the CDR3 is TGCGCCAGCAGCCACCCCGGACAGGGGGGCACTGAAGCTTTCTTT. As protein: CASSHPGQGGTEAFF. The chain joins TRBV4-1 to TRBJ1-1, with 10 bases fitting TRBD1. V trimming: 3 bases; J trimming: 4 bases; junction bases outside the gene matches: 5. From germline, CDR1 is MGHRA and CDR2 YSYEKL. The CDR3 is 15 amino acids.

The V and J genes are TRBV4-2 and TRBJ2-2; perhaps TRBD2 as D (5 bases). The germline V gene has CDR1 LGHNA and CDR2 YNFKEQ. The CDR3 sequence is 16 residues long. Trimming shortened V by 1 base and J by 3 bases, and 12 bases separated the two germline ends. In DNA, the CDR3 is TGTGCCAGCAGCCAAGTACCTAGCTTGGACACCGGGGAGCTGTTTTTT. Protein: CASSQVPSLDTGELFF.